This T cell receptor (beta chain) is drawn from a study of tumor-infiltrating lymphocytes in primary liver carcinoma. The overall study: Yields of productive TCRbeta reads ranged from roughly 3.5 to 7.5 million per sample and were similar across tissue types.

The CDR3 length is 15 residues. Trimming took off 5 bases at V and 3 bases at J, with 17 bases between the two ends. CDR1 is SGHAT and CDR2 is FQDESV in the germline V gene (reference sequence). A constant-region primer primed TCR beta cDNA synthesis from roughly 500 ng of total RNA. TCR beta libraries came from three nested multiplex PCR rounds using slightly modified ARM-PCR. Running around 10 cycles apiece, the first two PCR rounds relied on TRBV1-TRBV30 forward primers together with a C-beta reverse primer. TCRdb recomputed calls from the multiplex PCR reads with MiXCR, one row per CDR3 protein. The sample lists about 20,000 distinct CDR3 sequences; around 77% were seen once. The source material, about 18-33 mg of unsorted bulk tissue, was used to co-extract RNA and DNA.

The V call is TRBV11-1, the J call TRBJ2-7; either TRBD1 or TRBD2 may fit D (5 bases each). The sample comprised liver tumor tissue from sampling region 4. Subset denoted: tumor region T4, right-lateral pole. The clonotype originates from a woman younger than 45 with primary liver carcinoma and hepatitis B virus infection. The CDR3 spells CASSHRDAPFYEQYF. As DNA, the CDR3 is TGTGCCAGCAGCCACCGGGACGCCCCTTTCTACGAGCAGTACTTC.